Sequencing of this TCR beta chain was carried out in a study of graft-versus-host responses after intestinal transplantation. About this clone itself: Its antigen is currently unknown.

The method was immunoSEQ multiplex PCR; TCRdb's version includes in-frame clones alone and lacks a portion of them. Of some 90,000 clones listed, less than 95% are singletons. CDR3 length: 11 amino acids. V was clipped by 0 bases and J by 5 bases, with 2 bases between them. Germline V gene sequence: CDR1 MGHRA, CDR2 YSYEKL. The chain carries TRBV4-1 and TRBJ2-7; D remains ambiguous. The source material was unstimulated CD8+ T cells sorted from spleen or lymph node cells, sampled before transplant. The receptor was isolated from a human donor who was the organ donor for an intestinal transplant. The DNA of the CDR3 is TGCGCCAGCAGCCAAGATAACGAGCAGTACTTC. This codes for CASSQDNEQYF.